This T cell receptor (beta chain) was captured in a study of shared clonotypes between healthy human individuals. In the study overall: CD8 memory received one plate per donor, CD8 naive two, CD4 memory three and CD4 naive three.

Genomic DNA per cell subset filled all wells of several immunoSEQ plates. The table came from immunoSEQ multiplex PCR; TCRdb's copy has only in-frame clones and leaves some out. The repertoire includes about 2.1 million clones, just under 95% of them detected once, and more than 1.5% sits in the top ten. CD45RO-negative cells were positively selected for CCR7, leaving out terminally differentiated effector memory CD45RA+ cells. Donors were Caucasian adults residing in Nashville, Tennessee, USA. Germline V gene data show CDR1 as SGHDN and CDR2 as FVKESK. The CDR3 totals 15 residues. Trimming took 4 bases from V and 7 from J, leaving 20 bases between them.

Sequenced: naive CD8+ T cells from PBMCs. This clonotype originated in a man in his late teens or twenties in good health. Some clones in this sample may be carry-over from other donors' samples. The J gene is TRBJ2-7, the V gene TRBV14; D unresolved. CDR3 region: CASSPYHPRSREQYF. Written as DNA, the CDR3 is TGTGCCAGCAGCCCGTACCATCCGAGATCGCGGGAGCAGTACTTC.